This T cell receptor beta chain was obtained from a study of early T cells in non-severe SARS-CoV-2 infection. Turning to the study itself: The sequenced material was bulk RNA from unsorted whole blood, and its chains were unpaired. Study observations and caveats: VDJdb matching skewed toward anti-spike CD8 responses, missing private and CD4 specificities.

The trim removed 4 bases at V and 3 bases at J, leaving 9 bases unmatched. Per germline, CDR1 MGHRA and CDR2 YSYEKL. This CDR3 contains 15 residues. Individual cDNA molecules were tagged with unique molecular identifiers. Via MiXCR, TCRdb re-called the 5' RACE reads, giving one row per CDR3 protein. Of some 80,000 distinct CDR3 sequences listed, approximately 12% were seen once; the top ten hold about 16%. Only a few counts were recorded for this clonotype. No antigen is known for it. The V and J genes are TRBV4-1 and TRBJ2-7; 7 nucleotides line up with TRBD1. The sequencing here drew on whole blood, taken at baseline. The origin of this receptor is an adult who was a healthcare worker with PCR-confirmed SARS-CoV-2 infection or an uninfected control (not recorded which). The donor label of this sample is uncertain. CDR3 sequence: CASSLDPGQIYEQYF. CDR3 nucleotides: TGCGCCAGCAGCCTTGACCCGGGACAGATCTACGAGCAGTACTTC.